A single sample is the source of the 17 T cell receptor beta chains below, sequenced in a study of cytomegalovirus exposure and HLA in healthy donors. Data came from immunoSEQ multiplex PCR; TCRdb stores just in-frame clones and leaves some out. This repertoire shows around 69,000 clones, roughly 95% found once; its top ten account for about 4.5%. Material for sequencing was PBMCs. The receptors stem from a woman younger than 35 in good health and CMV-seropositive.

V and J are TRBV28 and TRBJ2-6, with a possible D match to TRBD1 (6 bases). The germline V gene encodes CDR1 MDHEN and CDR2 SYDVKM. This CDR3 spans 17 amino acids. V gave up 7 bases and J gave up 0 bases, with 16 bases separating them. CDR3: CASNSGVYNSGANVLTF. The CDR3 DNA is TGTGCCAGCAATTCAGGGGTCTATAACTCTGGGGCCAACGTCCTGACTTTC.

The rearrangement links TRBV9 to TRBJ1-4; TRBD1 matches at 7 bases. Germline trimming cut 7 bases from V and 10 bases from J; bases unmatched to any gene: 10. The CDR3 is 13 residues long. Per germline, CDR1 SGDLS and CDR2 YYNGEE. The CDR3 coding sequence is TGTGCCAGCCAACAGGGGCCCACTGGAAAACTGTTTTTT. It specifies CASQQGPTGKLFF.

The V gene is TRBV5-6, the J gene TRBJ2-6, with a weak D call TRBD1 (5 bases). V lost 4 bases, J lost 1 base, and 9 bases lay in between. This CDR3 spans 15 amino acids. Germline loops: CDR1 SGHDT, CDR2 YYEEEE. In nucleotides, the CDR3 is TGTGCCAGCAGCCTCAGGGTTTCTGGGGCCAACGTCCTGACTTTC. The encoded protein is CASSLRVSGANVLTF.

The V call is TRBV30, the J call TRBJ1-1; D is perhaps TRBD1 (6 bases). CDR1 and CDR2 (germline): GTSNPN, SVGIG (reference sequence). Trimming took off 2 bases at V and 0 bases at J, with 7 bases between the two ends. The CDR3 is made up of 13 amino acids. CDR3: CAWSRTVNTEAFF. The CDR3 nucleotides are TGTGCCTGGAGTCGGACAGTGAACACTGAAGCTTTCTTT.

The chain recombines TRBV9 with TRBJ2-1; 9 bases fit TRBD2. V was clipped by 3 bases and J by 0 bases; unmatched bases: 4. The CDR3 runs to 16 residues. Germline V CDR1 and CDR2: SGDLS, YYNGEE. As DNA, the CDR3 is TGTGCCAGCAGCGCCATTAGCGGGAGCTCCTACAATGAGCAGTTCTTC. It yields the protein CASSAISGSSYNEQFF.

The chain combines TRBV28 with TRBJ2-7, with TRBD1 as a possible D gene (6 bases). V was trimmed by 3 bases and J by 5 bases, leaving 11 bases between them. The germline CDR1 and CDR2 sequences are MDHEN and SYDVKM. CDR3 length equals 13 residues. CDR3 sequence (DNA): TGTGCCAGCAGTTTTGGGCAGGGGAACGAGCAGTACTTC. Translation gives CASSFGQGNEQYF. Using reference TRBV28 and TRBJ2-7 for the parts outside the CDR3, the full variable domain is DVKVTQSSRYLVKRTGEKVFLECVQDMDHENMFWYRQDPGLGLRLIYFSYDVKMKEKGDIPEGYSVSREKKERFSLILESASTNQTSMYLCASSFGQGNEQYFGPGTRLTVT.

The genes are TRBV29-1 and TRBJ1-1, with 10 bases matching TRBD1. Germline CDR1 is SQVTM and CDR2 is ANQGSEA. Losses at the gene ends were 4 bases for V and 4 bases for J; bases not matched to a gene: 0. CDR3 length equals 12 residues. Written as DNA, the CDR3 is TGCAGCGTTGGACAGGGGGCCACTGAAGCTTTCTTT. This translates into CSVGQGATEAFF.

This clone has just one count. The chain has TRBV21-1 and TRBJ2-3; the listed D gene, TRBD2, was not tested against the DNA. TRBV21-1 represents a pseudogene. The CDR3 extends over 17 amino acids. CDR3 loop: CASSFHATSGSPDTQYF. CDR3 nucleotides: TGTGCCAGCAGCTTCCACGCGACTAGCGGGAGCCCAGATACGCAGTATTTT.

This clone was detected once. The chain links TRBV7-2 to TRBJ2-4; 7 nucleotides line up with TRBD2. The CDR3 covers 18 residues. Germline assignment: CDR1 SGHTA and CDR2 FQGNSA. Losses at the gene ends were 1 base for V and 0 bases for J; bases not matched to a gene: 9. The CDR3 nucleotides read TGTGCCAGCAGCTTAGTTCAAGCGGGGATACTAGCCAAAAACATTCAGTACTTC. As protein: CASSLVQAGILAKNIQYF. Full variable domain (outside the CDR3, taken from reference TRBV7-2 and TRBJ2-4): GAGVSQSPSNKVTEKGKDVELRCDPISGHTALYWYRQSLGQGLEFLIYFQGNSAPDKSGLPSDRFSAERTGGSVSTLTIQRTQQEDSAVYLCASSLVQAGILAKNIQYFGAGTRLSVL.

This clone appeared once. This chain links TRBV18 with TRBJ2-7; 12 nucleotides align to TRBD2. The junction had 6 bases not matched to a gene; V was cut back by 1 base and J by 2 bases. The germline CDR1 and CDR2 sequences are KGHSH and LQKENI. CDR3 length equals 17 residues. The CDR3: CASSPRPSGRATYEQYF. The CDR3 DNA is TGTGCCAGCTCACCACGGCCTAGCGGGAGGGCCACCTACGAGCAGTACTTC.

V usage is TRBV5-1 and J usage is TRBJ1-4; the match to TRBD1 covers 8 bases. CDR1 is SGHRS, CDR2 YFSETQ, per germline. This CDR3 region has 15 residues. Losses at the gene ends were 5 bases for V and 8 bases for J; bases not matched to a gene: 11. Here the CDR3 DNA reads TGCGCCAGCAGGCGGACAGGGTCCGGAGAGGAAAAACTGTTTTTT. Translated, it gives CASRRTGSGEEKLFF.

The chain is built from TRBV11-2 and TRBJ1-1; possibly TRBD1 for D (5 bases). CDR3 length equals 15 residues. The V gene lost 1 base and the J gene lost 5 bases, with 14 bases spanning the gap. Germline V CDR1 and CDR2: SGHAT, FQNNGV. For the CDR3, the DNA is TGTGCCAGCAGCTTAGCCGGGGCCGGGAGTACTGAAGCTTTCTTT. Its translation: CASSLAGAGSTEAFF.

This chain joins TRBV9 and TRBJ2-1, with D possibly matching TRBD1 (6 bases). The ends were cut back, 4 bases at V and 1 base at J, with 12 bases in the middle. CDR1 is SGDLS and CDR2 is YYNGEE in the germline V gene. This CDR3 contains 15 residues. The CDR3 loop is CASSPRGQSYNEQFF. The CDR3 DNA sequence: TGTGCCAGCAGCCCCAGGGGACAATCCTACAATGAGCAGTTCTTC.

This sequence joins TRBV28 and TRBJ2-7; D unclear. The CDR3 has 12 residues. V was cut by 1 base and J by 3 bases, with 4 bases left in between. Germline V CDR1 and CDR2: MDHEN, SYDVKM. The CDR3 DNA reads TGTGCCAGCAGTTTATTTCACTACGAGCAGTACTTC. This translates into CASSLFHYEQYF. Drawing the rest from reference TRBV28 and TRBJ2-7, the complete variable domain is DVKVTQSSRYLVKRTGEKVFLECVQDMDHENMFWYRQDPGLGLRLIYFSYDVKMKEKGDIPEGYSVSREKKERFSLILESASTNQTSMYLCASSLFHYEQYFGPGTRLTVT.

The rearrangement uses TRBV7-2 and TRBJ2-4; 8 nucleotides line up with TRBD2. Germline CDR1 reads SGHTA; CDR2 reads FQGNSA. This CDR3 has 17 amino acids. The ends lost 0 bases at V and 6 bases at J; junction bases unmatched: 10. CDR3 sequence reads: CASSLAGVAGTTNIQYF. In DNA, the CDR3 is TGTGCCAGCAGCTTAGCGGGGGTAGCGGGAACCACAAACATTCAGTACTTC.

The CDR3 region has the DNA TGTGCCAGCAGCTCCATCCGGGACACCCCCCAAAACATTCAGTACTTC. It specifies CASSSIRDTPQNIQYF. This sequence joins TRBV11-3 and TRBJ2-4; weak D call: TRBD1 (6 bases). Between the trimmed V and J ends, which lost 4 bases and 5 bases, there was a span of 18 bases. Germline assignment: CDR1 SGHNT and CDR2 YENEEA. The CDR3 extends over 16 amino acids.

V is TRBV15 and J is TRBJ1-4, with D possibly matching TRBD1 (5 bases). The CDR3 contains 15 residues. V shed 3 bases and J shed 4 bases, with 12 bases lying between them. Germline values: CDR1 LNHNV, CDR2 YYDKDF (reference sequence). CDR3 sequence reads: CATSSPGRDNEKLFF. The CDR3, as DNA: TGTGCCACCAGCAGCCCGGGCAGGGATAATGAAAAACTGTTTTTT.